This T cell receptor beta chain was captured in a study of blood T cell repertoires in COVID-19. In the study overall: From the United States, Italy and Spain came samples of acute and convalescent COVID-19.

Germline loops: CDR1 MNHEY, CDR2 SVGAGI. Trimming removed 2 bases at V and 6 bases at J, with 10 bases between. CDR3 length: 14 amino acids. Per the original data handling: The authors estimated nucleated cell counts from reference gene primer amplification. Using immunoSEQ multiplex PCR, the repertoire was profiled, and TCRdb retains in-frame clones only, with some absent. The V and J calls and clone size were taken over from that table, and D and trimming were inferred from the DNA. There are approximately 49,000 clones in the sample; around 86% occur only once, and about a fifth lies in the top ten.

Sequenced input: peripheral blood. The chain combines TRBV6-5 with TRBJ2-2; D perhaps matches TRBD2 (6 bases). The receptor comes from a woman aged 80 or older with COVID-19, enrolled during active disease. The CDR3 loop is CASSYRGFSGELFF. Here the CDR3 DNA reads TGTGCCAGCAGTTACCGGGGGTTTTCCGGGGAGCTGTTTTTT.